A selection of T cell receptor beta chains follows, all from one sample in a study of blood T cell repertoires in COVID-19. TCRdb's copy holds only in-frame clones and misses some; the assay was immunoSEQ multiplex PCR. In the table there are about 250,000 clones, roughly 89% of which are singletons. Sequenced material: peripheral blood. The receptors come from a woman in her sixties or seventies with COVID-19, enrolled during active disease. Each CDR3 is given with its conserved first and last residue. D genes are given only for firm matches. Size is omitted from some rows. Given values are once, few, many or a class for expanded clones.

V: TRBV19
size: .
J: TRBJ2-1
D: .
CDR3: CASSIGTNNEQFF
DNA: TGTGCCAGTAGTATAGGGACAAACAATGAGCAGTTCTTC

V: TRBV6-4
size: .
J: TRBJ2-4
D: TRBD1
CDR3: CASQIPGQEKNIQYF
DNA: TGTGCCAGCCAAATCCCGGGACAGGAAAAAAACATTCAGTACTTC

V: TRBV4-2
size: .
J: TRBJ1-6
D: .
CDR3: CASSQVGNANNSPLHF
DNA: TGTGCCAGCAGCCAAGTCGGGAACGCTAATAATTCACCCCTCCACTTT

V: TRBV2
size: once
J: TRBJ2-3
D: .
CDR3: CASKPRRGTDTQYF
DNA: TGTGCCAGCAAACCCCGGCGGGGAACAGATACGCAGTATTTT

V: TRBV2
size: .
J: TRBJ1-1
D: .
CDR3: CASSRDKMGTEAFF
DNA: TGTGCCAGCAGTCGCGACAAGATGGGCACTGAAGCTTTCTTT

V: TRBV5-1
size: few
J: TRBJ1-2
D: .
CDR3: CASSLQGFDGYTF
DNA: TGCGCCAGCAGCTTACAGGGCTTTGATGGCTACACCTTC

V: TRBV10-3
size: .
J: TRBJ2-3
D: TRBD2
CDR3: CAIREAGGSTDTQYF
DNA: TGTGCCATCAGGGAAGCGGGGGGGAGCACAGATACGCAGTATTTT

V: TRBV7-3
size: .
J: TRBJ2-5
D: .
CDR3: CASSLGGVGGETQYF
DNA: TGTGCCAGCAGCTTAGGAGGTGTCGGGGGAGAGACCCAGTACTTC

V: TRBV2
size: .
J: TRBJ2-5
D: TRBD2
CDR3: CASSEQAGGTETQYF
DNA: TGTGCCAGCAGTGAACAAGCGGGGGGTACGGAGACCCAGTACTTC

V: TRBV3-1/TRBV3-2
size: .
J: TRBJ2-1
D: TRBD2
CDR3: CASRLSGGAFEQFF
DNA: TGTGCCAGCAGATTAAGCGGGGGGGCCTTTGAGCAGTTCTTC

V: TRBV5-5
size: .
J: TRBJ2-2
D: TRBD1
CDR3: CASSWGQATGELFF
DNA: TGTGCCAGCAGCTGGGGACAGGCCACCGGGGAGCTGTTTTTT

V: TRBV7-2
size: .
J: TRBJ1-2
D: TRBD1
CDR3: CASRTAGGDYGYTF
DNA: TGTGCCAGCAGAACGGCAGGGGGCGACTATGGCTACACCTTC

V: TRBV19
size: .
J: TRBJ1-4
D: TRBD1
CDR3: CASSTAGGLGEKLFF
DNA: TGTGCCAGTAGTACGGCAGGGGGCTTGGGTGAAAAACTGTTTTTT

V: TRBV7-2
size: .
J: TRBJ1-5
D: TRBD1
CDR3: CASSLTSGQGNQPQHF
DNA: TGTGCCAGCAGCCTAACTTCGGGACAGGGGAATCAGCCCCAGCATTTT

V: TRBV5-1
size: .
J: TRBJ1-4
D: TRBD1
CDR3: CASSLGTGVSRKLFF
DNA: TGCGCCAGCAGCTTAGGGACAGGGGTCTCTCGAAAACTGTTTTTT

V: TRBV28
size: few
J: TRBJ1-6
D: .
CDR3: CASSLSNRPLHF
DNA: TGTGCCAGCAGTTTATCTAATCGGCCCCTCCACTTT

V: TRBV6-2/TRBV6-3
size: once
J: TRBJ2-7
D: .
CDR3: CASSYARDRKQYF
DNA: TGTGCCAGCAGTTACGCCAGGGATCGGAAGCAGTACTTC

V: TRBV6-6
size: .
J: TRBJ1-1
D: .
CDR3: CASSYSAGYNTEAFF
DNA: TGTGCCAGCAGTTACTCCGCCGGGTATAACACTGAAGCTTTCTTT

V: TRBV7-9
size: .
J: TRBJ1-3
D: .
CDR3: CASSSTGGVRNTIYF
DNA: TGTGCCAGCAGCTCGACCGGGGGGGTAAGAAACACCATATATTTT

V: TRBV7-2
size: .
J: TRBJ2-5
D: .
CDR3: CASSLVRGILETQYF
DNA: TGTGCCAGCAGCTTAGTCAGGGGAATCCTGGAGACCCAGTACTTC

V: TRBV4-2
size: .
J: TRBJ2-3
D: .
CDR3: CASSHRGANPDTQYF
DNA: TGTGCCAGCAGCCATCGGGGGGCGAATCCAGATACGCAGTATTTT

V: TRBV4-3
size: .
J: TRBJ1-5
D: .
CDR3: CASSQEAGGNQPQHF
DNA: TGCGCCAGCAGCCAAGAGGCGGGGGGAAATCAGCCCCAGCATTTT

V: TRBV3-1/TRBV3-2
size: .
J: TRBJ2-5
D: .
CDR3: CASRQGPETQYF
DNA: TGTGCCAGCAGACAGGGCCCCGAGACCCAGTACTTC

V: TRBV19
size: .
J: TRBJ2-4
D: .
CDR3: CASKSRGSVHNIQYF
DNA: TGTGCCAGTAAATCAAGGGGGTCCGTCCACAACATTCAGTACTTC

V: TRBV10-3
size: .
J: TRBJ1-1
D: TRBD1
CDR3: CAISEATGLEAFF
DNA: TGTGCCATCAGTGAGGCGACAGGGCTTGAAGCTTTCTTT